The clone carrying this T cell receptor (beta chain) appeared a few times. The target antigen is unknown. The sample is drawn from a study of glioma-infiltrating T cells after dendritic cell vaccination. Overall study context: Dendritic cell vaccination trial patients had either newly diagnosed or recurrent glioblastoma. Whole-study results and caveats: Higher pretreatment TIL content predicted longer progression-free time and survival.

Germline assignment: CDR1 ENHRY and CDR2 SYGVKD. The CDR3 consists of 15 residues. With V trimmed by 5 bases and J by 0 bases, 3 bases remained unmatched. Only in-frame clones appear in the TCRdb table, and some are missing; sequencing was by immunoSEQ multiplex PCR. Of over 90,000 clones detected, roughly four fifths appear once; the ten largest clones hold about 12%. Patients had residual fresh-frozen tumor tissue and more than two years of survival data. This rearrangement joins TRBV10-3 to TRBJ1-1, with 10 bases lining up with TRBD1. This TCR derives from a human donor with glioblastoma. The source was blood, collected before dendritic cell vaccination. The CDR3 is CAISRDRGMNTEAFF. CDR3 nucleotides: TGTGCCATCAGTCGGGACAGGGGTATGAACACTGAAGCTTTCTTT.